Listed below are T cell receptor beta chains from one sample, sequenced in a study of shared clonotypes between healthy human individuals. Sequencing used immunoSEQ multiplex PCR; TCRdb keeps in-frame clones, though not all of them. The table records more than 550,000 clones, less than 95% of them present only once. Sequencing used memory CD8+ T cells from PBMCs. Every receptor here comes from a man aged 18 to 29 in good health. Some clones in this sample may be carry-over from other donors' samples. CDR3s include the opening cysteine and the closing phenylalanine or tryptophan. D genes are given only for firm matches. The size of a clone is reported for some rows only, either as once, few or many, or as a class for expanded clones.

>.|.|TRBV29-1|TRBJ1-2
CSVIMSGGHIGYGYTF
TGCAGCGTAATAATGTCCGGGGGCCATATCGGCTATGGCTACACCTTC
>.|.|TRBV2|TRBJ2-7
CASLVESYEQYF
TGTGCCAGCTTGGTAGAGTCCTACGAGCAGTACTTC
>.|.|TRBV25-1|TRBJ2-7
CASSESGSSYEQYF
TGTGCCAGCAGTGAATCCGGCAGCTCCTACGAGCAGTACTTC
>.|.|TRBV7-2|TRBJ2-7
CASSLAPGVEQYF
TGTGCCAGCAGCTTAGCCCCAGGGGTCGAGCAGTACTTC
>few|.|TRBV5-5|TRBJ2-7
CASSPWAGSYEQYF
TGTGCCAGCAGCCCCTGGGCGGGGAGCTACGAGCAGTACTTC
>.|.|TRBV11-2|TRBJ1-2
CASSRGGGNYGYTF
TGTGCCAGCAGCCGCGGAGGGGGGAACTATGGCTACACCTTC
>.|.|TRBV13|TRBJ2-1
CASSLTRGPRGENNEQFF
TGTGCCAGCAGCTTAACCCGGGGGCCCAGGGGCGAAAACAATGAGCAGTTCTTC
>.|.|TRBV28|TRBJ2-7
CASSHLTGSTYEQYF
TGTGCCAGCAGCCACCTGACCGGGAGTACCTACGAGCAGTACTTC
>.|.|TRBV27|TRBJ2-1
CASSGTTPKGVYNEQFF
TGTGCCAGCAGTGGGACGACCCCCAAAGGGGTTTACAATGAGCAGTTCTTC
>once|.|TRBV29-1|TRBJ1-2
CSVVLQENYGYTF
TGCAGCGTTGTGTTGCAAGAGAACTATGGCTACACCTTC